The clone carrying this TCR beta chain was counted ten times or more. Its antigen is as yet unknown. The V and J ends lost 5 bases and 1 base respectively, with 8 bases between them. This CDR3 contains 13 residues. RNA extraction gave at least 5.5 micrograms of total RNA per sample. These data originate in a study of blood T cells in healthy people across ages. Background on the study: Template switching retrieved approximately one barcoded beta molecule for each two T cells.

Points from the study as a whole: The fall in TCR beta diversity per million T cells was roughly linear with age.

The use of a sample-barcoded 5' primer and a J-beta primer mix characterized a second PCR of about 6 to 12 cycles. CDR3-containing paired-end reads numbering at least 2.5 million came from each sample. TCRdb itself ran the 5' RACE reads through MiXCR, one entry per CDR3 protein. The sample carries 700,000 to 850,000 distinct CDR3 sequences, about 34% recorded once. The V call is TRBV12-3 or TRBV12-4, the J call TRBJ1-1; possible D gene TRBD1, 6 bases. Sequencing was performed on blood. The source is a man younger than 35 in good health. The CDR3 reads CASSKTGNTEAFF. The CDR3 DNA sequence: TGTGCCAGCAGTAAGACAGGGAACACTGAAGCTTTCTTT.